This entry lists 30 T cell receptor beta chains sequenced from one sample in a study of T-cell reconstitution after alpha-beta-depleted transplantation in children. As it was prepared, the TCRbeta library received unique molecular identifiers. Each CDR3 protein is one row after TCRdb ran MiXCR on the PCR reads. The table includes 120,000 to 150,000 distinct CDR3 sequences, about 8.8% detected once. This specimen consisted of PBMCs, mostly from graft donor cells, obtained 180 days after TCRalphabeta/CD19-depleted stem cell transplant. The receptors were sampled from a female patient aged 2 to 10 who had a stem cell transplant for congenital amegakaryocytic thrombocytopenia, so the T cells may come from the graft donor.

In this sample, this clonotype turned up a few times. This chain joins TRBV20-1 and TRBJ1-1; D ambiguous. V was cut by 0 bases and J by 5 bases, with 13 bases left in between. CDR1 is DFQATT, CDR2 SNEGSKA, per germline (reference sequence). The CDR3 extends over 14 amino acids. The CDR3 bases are TGCAGTGCTAGAGATGCCAGGATATTAACTGAAGCTTTCTTT. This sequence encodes CSARDARILTEAFF.

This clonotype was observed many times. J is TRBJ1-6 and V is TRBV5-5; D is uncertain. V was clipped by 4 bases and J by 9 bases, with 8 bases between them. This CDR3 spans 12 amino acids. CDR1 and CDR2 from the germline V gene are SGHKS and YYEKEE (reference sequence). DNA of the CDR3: TGTGCCAGCAGCCTAAACGGTTCACCCCTCCACTTT. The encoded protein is CASSLNGSPLHF.

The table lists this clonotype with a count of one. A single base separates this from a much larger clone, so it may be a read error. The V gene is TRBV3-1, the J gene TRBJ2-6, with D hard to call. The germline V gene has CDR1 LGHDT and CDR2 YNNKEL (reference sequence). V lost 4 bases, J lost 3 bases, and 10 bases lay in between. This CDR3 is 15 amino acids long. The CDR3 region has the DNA TGTGCCAGCAGCCCTTTTCTGGGTGGGGCCAACGTCCTGACTTTC. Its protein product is CASSPFLGGANVLTF. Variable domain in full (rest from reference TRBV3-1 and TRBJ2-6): DTAVSQTPKYLVTQMGNDKSIKCEQNLGHDTMYWYKQDSKKFLKIMFSYNNKELIINETVPNRFSPKSPDKAHLNLHINSLELGDSAVYFCASSPFLGGANVLTFGAGSRLTVL.

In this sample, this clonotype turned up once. In nucleotides, the CDR3 is TGTGCCAGCAGCTTAGGTCATGGAGGCTACACCTTC. Protein sequence: CASSLGHGGYTF. This chain links TRBV11-2 with TRBJ1-2; unclear D gene. The CDR3 spans 12 residues. V was trimmed by 1 base and J by 8 bases, leaving 8 bases between them. Germline V gene lookup returns CDR1 SGHAT and CDR2 FQNNGV.

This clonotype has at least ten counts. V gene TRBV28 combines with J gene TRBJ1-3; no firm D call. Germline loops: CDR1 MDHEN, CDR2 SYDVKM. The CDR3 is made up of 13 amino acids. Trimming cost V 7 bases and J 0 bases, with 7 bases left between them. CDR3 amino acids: CASTLDSGNTIYF. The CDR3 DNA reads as TGTGCCAGCACCCTGGACTCTGGAAACACCATATATTTT.

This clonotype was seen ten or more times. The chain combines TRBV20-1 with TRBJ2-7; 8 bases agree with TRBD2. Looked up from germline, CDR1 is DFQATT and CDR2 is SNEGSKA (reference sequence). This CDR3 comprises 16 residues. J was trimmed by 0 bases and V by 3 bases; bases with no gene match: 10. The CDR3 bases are TGCAGTGCTAGGCCCGGGAGGGGGGCGAGCTCCTACGAGCAGTACTTC. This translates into CSARPGRGASSYEQYF.

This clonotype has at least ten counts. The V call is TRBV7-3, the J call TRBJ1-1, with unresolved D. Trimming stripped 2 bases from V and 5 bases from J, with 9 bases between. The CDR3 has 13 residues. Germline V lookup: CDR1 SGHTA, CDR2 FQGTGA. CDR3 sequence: CASSLESRTEAFF. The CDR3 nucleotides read TGTGCCAGCAGCTTAGAGTCCAGGACTGAAGCTTTCTTT.

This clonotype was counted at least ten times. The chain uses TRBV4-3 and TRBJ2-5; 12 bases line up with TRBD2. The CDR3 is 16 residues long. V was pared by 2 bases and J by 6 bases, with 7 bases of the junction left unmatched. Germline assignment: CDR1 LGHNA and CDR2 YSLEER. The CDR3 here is CASSQRLAGAGKTQYF. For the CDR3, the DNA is TGCGCCAGCAGCCAAAGACTAGCGGGAGCTGGAAAGACCCAGTACTTC.

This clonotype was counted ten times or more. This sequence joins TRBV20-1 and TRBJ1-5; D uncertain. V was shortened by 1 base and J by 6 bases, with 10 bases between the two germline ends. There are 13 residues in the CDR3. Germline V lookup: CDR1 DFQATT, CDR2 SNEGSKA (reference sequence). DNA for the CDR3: TGCAGTGCTAGAGGGCAGTCCAGTCAGCCCCAGCATTTT. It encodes CSARGQSSQPQHF.

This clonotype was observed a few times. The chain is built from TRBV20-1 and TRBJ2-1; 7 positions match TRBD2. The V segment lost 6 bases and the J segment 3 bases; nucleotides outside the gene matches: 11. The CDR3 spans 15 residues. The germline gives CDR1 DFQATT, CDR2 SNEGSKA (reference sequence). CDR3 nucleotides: TGCAGTGCCCCTAGGGCGGGGGAGATCTACAATGAGCAGTTCTTC. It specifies CSAPRAGEIYNEQFF.

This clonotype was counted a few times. The CDR3 loop is CASSSRRGEQYF. DNA of the CDR3: TGTGCCAGCAGCTCACGCCGCGGAGAGCAGTACTTC. The chain carries TRBV7-9 and TRBJ2-7; D ambiguous. The CDR3 is made up of 12 amino acids. V lost 4 bases and J 7 bases, leaving 11 bases between the germline ends. Germline CDR1 and CDR2: SEHNR and FQNEAQ (reference sequence).

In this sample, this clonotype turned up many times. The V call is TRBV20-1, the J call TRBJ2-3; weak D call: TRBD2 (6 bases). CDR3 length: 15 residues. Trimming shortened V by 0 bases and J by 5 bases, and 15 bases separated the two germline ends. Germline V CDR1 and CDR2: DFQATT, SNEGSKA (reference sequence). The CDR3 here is CSARDRLEGLDTQYF. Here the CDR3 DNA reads TGCAGTGCTAGAGACAGACTAGAGGGTCTAGATACGCAGTATTTT.

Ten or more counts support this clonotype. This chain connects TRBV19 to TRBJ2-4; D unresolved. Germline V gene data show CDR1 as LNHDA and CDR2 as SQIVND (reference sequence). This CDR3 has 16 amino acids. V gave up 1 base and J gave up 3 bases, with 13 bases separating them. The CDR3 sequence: CASSIARRTNKNIQYF. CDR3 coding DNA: TGTGCCAGTAGTATAGCCAGGCGAACCAACAAAAACATTCAGTACTTC.

CDR3 sequence reads: CSARVNGAANQPQHF. DNA for the CDR3: TGCAGTGCTAGGGTCAATGGGGCCGCCAATCAGCCCCAGCATTTT. The chain recombines TRBV20-1 with TRBJ1-5, with a possible D match to TRBD1 (5 bases). Trimming stripped 3 bases from V and 3 bases from J, with 15 bases between. The CDR3 has 15 residues. CDR1 and CDR2 from the germline V gene are DFQATT and SNEGSKA (reference sequence).

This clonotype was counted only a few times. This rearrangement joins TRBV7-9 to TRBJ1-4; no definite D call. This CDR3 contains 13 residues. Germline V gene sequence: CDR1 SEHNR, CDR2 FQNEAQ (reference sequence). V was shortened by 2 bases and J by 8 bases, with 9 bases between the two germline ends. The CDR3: CASSLNEGEKLFF. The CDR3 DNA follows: TGTGCCAGCAGCTTAAACGAAGGGGAAAAACTGTTTTTT.

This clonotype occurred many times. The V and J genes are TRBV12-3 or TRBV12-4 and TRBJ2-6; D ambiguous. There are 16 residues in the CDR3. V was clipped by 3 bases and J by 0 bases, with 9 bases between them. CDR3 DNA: TGTGCCAGCAGTTTTAGAAAGCACTCTGGGGCCAACGTCCTGACTTTC. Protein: CASSFRKHSGANVLTF.

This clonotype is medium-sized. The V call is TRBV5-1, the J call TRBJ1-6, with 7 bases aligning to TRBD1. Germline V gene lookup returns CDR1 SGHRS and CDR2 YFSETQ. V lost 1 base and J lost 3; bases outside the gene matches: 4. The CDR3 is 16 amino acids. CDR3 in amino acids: CASSLTGDSYNSPLHF. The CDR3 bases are TGCGCCAGCAGCTTGACAGGGGATAGCTATAATTCACCCCTCCACTTT.

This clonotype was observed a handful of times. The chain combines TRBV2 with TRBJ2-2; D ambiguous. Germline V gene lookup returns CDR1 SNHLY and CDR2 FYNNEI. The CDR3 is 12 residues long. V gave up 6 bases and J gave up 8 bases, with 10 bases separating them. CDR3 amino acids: CASSRQWGELFF. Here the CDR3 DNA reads TGTGCCAGCAGCCGTCAATGGGGGGAGCTGTTTTTT.

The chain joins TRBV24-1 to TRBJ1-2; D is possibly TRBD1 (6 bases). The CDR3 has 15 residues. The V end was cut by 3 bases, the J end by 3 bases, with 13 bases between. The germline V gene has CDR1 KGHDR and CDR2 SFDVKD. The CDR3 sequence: CATSDPKTGHYGYTF. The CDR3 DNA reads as TGTGCCACCAGTGATCCCAAGACAGGCCACTATGGCTACACCTTC.

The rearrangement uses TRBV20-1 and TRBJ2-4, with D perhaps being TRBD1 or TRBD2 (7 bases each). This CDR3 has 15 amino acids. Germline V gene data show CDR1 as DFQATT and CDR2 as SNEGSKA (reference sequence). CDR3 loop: CIAIQGGAAKNIQYF. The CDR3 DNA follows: TGCATTGCCATTCAGGGGGGGGCAGCCAAAAACATTCAGTACTTC.

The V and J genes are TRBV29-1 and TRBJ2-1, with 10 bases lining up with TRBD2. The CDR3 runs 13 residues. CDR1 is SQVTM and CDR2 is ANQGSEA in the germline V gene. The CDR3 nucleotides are TGCATGGTGCGATCTAGCGGGAGCAATGAGCAGTTCTTC. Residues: CMVRSSGSNEQFF.

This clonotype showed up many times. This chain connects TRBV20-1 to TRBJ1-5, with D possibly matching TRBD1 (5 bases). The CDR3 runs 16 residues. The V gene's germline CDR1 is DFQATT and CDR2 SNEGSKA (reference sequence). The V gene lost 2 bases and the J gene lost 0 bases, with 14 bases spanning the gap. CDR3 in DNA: TGCAGTGCTAGACCACTCAGGGACTATAGCAATCAGCCCCAGCATTTT. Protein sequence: CSARPLRDYSNQPQHF.

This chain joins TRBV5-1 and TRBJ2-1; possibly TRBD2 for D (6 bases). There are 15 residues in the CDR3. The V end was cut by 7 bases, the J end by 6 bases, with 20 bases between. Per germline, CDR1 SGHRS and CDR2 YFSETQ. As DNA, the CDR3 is TGCGCCAGCGGAGACCCTGGACTACGCGGCAATGAGCAGTTCTTC. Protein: CASGDPGLRGNEQFF.

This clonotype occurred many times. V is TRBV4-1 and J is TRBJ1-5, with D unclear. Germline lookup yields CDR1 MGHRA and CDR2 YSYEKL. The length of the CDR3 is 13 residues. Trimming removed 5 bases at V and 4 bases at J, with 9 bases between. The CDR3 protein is CASSSMINQPQHF. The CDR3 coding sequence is TGCGCCAGCAGCTCCATGATAAATCAGCCCCAGCATTTT.

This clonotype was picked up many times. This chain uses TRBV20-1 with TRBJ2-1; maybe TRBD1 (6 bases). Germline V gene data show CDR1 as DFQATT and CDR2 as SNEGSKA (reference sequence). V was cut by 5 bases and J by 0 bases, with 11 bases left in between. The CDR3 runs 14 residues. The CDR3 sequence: CSAGGGSSYNEQFF. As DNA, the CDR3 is TGCAGTGCTGGTGGGGGCAGCTCCTACAATGAGCAGTTCTTC.

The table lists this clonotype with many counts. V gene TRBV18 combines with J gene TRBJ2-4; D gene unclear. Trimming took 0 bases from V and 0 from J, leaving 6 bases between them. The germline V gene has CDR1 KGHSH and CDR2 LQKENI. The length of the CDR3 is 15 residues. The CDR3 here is CASSPPATAKNIQYF. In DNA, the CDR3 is TGTGCCAGCTCACCACCGGCAACAGCCAAAAACATTCAGTACTTC.

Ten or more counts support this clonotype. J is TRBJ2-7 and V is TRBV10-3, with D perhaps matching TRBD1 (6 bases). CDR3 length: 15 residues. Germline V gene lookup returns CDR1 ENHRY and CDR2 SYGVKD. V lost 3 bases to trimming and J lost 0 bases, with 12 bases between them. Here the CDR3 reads CAISEGQSISYEQYF. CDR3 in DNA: TGTGCCATCAGTGAAGGACAGTCCATCTCCTACGAGCAGTACTTC.

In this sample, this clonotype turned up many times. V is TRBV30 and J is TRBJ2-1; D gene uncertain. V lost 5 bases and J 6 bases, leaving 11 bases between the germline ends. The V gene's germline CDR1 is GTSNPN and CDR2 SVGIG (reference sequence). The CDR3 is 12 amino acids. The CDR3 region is CAWGGRLNEQFF. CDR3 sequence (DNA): TGTGCCTGGGGCGGACGGCTCAATGAGCAGTTCTTC.

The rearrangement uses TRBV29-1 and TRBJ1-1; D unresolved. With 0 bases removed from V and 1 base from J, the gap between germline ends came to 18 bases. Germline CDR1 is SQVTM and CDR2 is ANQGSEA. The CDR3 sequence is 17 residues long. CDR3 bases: TGCAGCGTTGAAGATCAAGGACGAATCCGAACGAACACTGAAGCTTTCTTT. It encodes CSVEDQGRIRTNTEAFF.

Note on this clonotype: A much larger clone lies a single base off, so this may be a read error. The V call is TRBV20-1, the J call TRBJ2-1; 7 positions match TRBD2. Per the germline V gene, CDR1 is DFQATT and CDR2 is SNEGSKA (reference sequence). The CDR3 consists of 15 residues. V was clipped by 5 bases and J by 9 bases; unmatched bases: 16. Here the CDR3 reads CSARKGRGGVVEQFF. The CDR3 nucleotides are TGCAGTGCTCGCAAGGGACGGGGAGGGGTGGTTGAGCAGTTCTTC.